This T cell receptor (beta chain) appears in the sequencing data of a study of T cells in Graves' hyperthyroidism and ophthalmopathy. The investigators amplified TCR beta CDR3 regions from RNA transcripts. The primer set for the first-round RT-PCR of the TCR CDR3 was HTBI. TCRdb reprocessed the multiplex PCR reads via MiXCR and lists one record per CDR3 protein. The sample holds approximately 640,000 distinct CDR3 sequences; over 40% are singletons and the top ten take about 7.7%. Between the trimmed V and J ends, which lost 0 bases and 1 base, there was a span of 9 bases. CDR1 and CDR2 from the germline V gene are LGHNA and YNFKEQ. This CDR3 region has 15 residues. In this sample, this clonotype turned up a few times. Its specificity is unknown. Study-wide results and limits: Progression to ophthalmopathy was predicted a median of 6.5 months early. Blood held most thyroid clonotypes expanded above 0.001 frequency.

The TCR was taken from an adult man with Graves' disease, either hyperthyroidism or ophthalmopathy (not recorded which). Material: peripheral blood or thyroid tissue (not recorded which). J is TRBJ1-1 and V is TRBV4-2; D gene ambiguous. CDR3 bases: TGTGCCAGCAGCCAAGATTCCGGGCCGAACACTGAAGCTTTCTTT. It translates to CASSQDSGPNTEAFF.